This passage covers 7 T cell receptor beta chains from one sample sequenced in a study of vaccination effects on CD4 cells after COVID-19. Here immunoSEQ multiplex PCR was the method, and the copy in TCRdb shows in-frame clones only, minus some. The sample consists of 20,000 to 25,000 clones, roughly three quarters of them appearing once. Expansion with viral peptide pools was applied to antigen-specific CD4+ T cells by the ViraFEST assay prior to sequencing. CD4+ T cells were isolated after 10 days of culture. Every participant took two doses of the BNT162b2 or mRNA-1273 vaccine. The antigens for these receptors are not known. The sequencing here drew on CD4+ T cells from PBMCs cultured with SARS-CoV-2 spike peptides, taken after COVID-19 vaccination. The receptors stem from a human donor who received a COVID-19 vaccine.

This clone was seen a few times. The gene calls are TRBV12-5 and TRBJ2-7; maybe TRBD1 (5 bases). Germline CDR1 is LGHNT and CDR2 is FRNRAP. The ends were cut back, 4 bases at V and 4 bases at J, with 8 bases in the middle. This CDR3 has 12 amino acids. The CDR3 region has the DNA TGTGCTAGTGGTTCACAGGAGTACGAGCAGTACTTC. Translating gives CASGSQEYEQYF. The full variable domain, rest sourced from reference TRBV12-5 and TRBJ2-7, is DARVTQTPRHKVTEMGQEVTMRCQPILGHNTVFWYRQTMMQGLELLAYFRNRAPLDDSGMPKDRFSAEMPDATLATLKIQPSEPRDSAVYFCASGSQEYEQYFGPGTRLTVT.

This clone was seen only a few times. This CDR3 is also generated by other DNA sequences in the sample. The chain is built from TRBV18 and TRBJ1-5; D remains ambiguous. This CDR3 comprises 13 residues. Germline V gene data show CDR1 as KGHSH and CDR2 as LQKENI. V was pared by 3 bases and J by 4 bases, with 7 bases between. This chain's CDR3 is CASSPVGNQPQHF. The CDR3, as DNA: TGTGCCAGCTCACCGGTGGGGAATCAGCCCCAGCATTTT.

This clone came up a few times. The V gene is TRBV19, the J gene TRBJ1-4, with 12 bases fitting TRBD1. The CDR3 spans 15 residues. V trimming: 6 bases; J trimming: 5 bases; junction bases outside the gene matches: 4. Germline values: CDR1 LNHDA, CDR2 SQIVND (reference sequence). The CDR3 nucleotides read TGTGCCAGTAGCACGGGACAGGGGGCGAATGAAAAACTGTTTTTT. As protein: CASSTGQGANEKLFF.

The rearrangement joins TRBV9 to TRBJ1-5; D uncertain. The CDR3 runs to 15 residues. Between the trimmed V and J ends, which lost 4 bases and 4 bases, there was a span of 15 bases. CDR1 and CDR2 (germline): SGDLS, YYNGEE. This CDR3 reads CASSPEGRINQPQHF. In DNA form, the CDR3 reads TGTGCCAGCAGCCCCGAGGGCCGGATTAATCAGCCCCAGCATTTT.

This clone was counted only a few times. The chain recombines TRBV5-4 with TRBJ2-1, with 11 positions matching TRBD2. The CDR3 sequence is 15 residues long. The germline V gene has CDR1 SGHNT and CDR2 YYREEE (reference sequence). V trimming: 3 bases; J trimming: 8 bases; junction bases outside the gene matches: 7. Here the CDR3 reads CASSSTSGGFHEQFF. CDR3 DNA: TGTGCCAGCAGCTCTACTAGCGGGGGTTTCCATGAGCAGTTCTTC.

This chain connects TRBV2 to TRBJ2-1; 12 bases line up with TRBD2. The CDR3 extends over 19 amino acids. Germline V gene lookup returns CDR1 SNHLY and CDR2 FYNNEI. J lost 6 bases, V lost 0 bases, and 12 bases had no gene match. The CDR3 DNA reads TGTGCCAGCAGTGAAGCGAGACTAGCGGGAGCTTTCCTCCTCAATGAGCAGTTCTTC. This sequence encodes CASSEARLAGAFLLNEQFF.

The gene calls are TRBV19 and TRBJ2-7; D is unclear. The germline CDR1 and CDR2 sequences are LNHDA and SQIVND (reference sequence). The V end was cut by 7 bases, the J end by 2 bases, with 15 bases between. The CDR3 length is 14 residues. The DNA of the CDR3 is TGTGCCAGTAACCCTGGTATACAAGCCTACGAGCAGTACTTC. It translates to CASNPGIQAYEQYF.